This entry lists 27 T cell receptor beta chains sequenced from one sample in a study of blood T cells in healthy people across ages (dated by TCRdb to the mid-2010s). The protocol used for the library was 5' RACE. The sequencer listed for this sample is Illumina HiSeq 2500. A second about 7 to 12 cycle PCR used a sample-barcoded 5' primer and a J-beta primer mix. TCRdb passed the public sequencing reads through fastp at Q25 and MiXCR, retaining productive beta sequences. Identical CDR3 proteins give one entry, which carries the most common genes and DNA. This sample is represented by fewer than 650,000 distinct CDR3 sequences; roughly a quarter of them were singletons. Of the sample, under 4.5% falls within the top ten clones. This same sample was also taken into another study, of T cells of mothers and their children.

What was sequenced was blood. The receptors derive from a boy aged 2 to 9 in good health.

This clonotype has just a few counts. The chain employs TRBV12-3 or TRBV12-4 and TRBJ1-2; D is undetermined. This CDR3 comprises 11 residues. Between the trimmed V and J ends, which lost 2 bases and 6 bases, there was a span of 4 bases. CDR3 in amino acids: CASSLYDGYTF. The CDR3 DNA is TGTGCCAGCAGTTTATATGATGGCTACACCTTC.

A few counts support this clonotype. The gene calls are TRBV9 and TRBJ2-3, with TRBD2 identical over 7 bases. The V gene's germline CDR1 is SGDLS and CDR2 YYNGEE. There are 15 residues in the CDR3. V lost 2 bases and J lost 0; bases outside the gene matches: 3. As DNA, the CDR3 is TGTGCCAGCAGCGTCCGGGGACTAAGCACAGATACGCAGTATTTT. Encoded protein: CASSVRGLSTDTQYF. Supplemented by reference TRBV9 and TRBJ2-3, the full variable domain reads DSGVTQTPKHLITATGQRVTLRCSPRSGDLSVYWYQQSLDQGLQFLIQYYNGEERAKGNILERFSAQQFPDLHSELNLSSLELGDSALYFCASSVRGLSTDTQYFGPGTRLTVL.

This chain links TRBV10-3 with TRBJ2-3, with 9 positions matching TRBD2. Germline loops: CDR1 ENHRY, CDR2 SYGVKD. V lost 0 bases and J lost 3; bases outside the gene matches: 7. The CDR3 runs to 17 residues. The DNA for the CDR3 is TGTGCCATCAGTGAGTCGGCGGGAGGGCCAGTAACAGATACGCAGTATTTT. Amino acids: CAISESAGGPVTDTQYF.

The V gene is TRBV5-1, the J gene TRBJ2-5, with 7 nucleotides matching TRBD1. This CDR3 has 13 amino acids. J lost 0 bases, V lost 5 bases, and 1 base had no gene match. Germline-derived CDR1 and CDR2 are SGHRS and YFSETQ. CDR3 coding DNA: TGCGCCAGCAGGGACAGGAACCAAGAGACCCAGTACTTC. It translates to CASRDRNQETQYF.

The CDR3 loop is CSAQGQDIFYEQYF. DNA for the CDR3: TGCAGTGCGCAGGGACAGGATATCTTCTACGAGCAGTACTTC. This chain uses TRBV20-1 with TRBJ2-5, with 8 positions matching TRBD1. The J call may be faulty, since TRBJ2-7 better matches the DNA end. Germline CDR1 reads DFQATT; CDR2 reads SNEGSKA (reference sequence). The CDR3 is made up of 14 amino acids.

The chain combines TRBV3-1 with TRBJ2-1, with D perhaps TRBD2 (5 bases). The V and J ends lost 7 bases and 0 bases respectively, with 13 bases between them. The CDR3 sequence is 15 residues long. The V gene's germline CDR1 is LGHDT and CDR2 YNNKEL (reference sequence). CDR3 in amino acids: CASKGKLDSYNEQFF. CDR3 nucleotides: TGTGCCAGCAAGGGTAAACTAGACTCCTACAATGAGCAGTTCTTC.

This clonotype has ten or more counts. The chain couples TRBV12-3 or TRBV12-4 to TRBJ1-1, with D possibly being TRBD1 (5 bases). V lost 5 bases to trimming and J lost 0 bases, with 10 bases between them. The CDR3 is 14 amino acids. CDR3 in DNA: TGTGCCAGCAGTGCCGGGACCTTGAACACTGAAGCTTTCTTT. Translating gives CASSAGTLNTEAFF.

This chain uses TRBV20-1 with TRBJ2-1, with 8 bases lining up with TRBD2. Unmatched junction bases numbered 13, after V lost 3 bases and J lost 3 bases. This CDR3 comprises 17 residues. Germline CDR1 reads DFQATT; CDR2 reads SNEGSKA (reference sequence). CDR3 loop: CSASTPWTAGDYNEQFF. The CDR3 DNA reads as TGCAGTGCTAGTACCCCCTGGACAGCGGGGGACTACAATGAGCAGTTCTTC.

The chain joins TRBV3-1 to TRBJ2-5; TRBD2 aligns across 8 bases. The trim removed 0 bases at V and 4 bases at J, leaving 7 bases unmatched. Germline-derived CDR1 and CDR2 are LGHDT and YNNKEL (reference sequence). The CDR3 extends over 16 amino acids. The CDR3 region is CASSQDPRGGRETQYF. The CDR3 DNA reads TGTGCCAGCAGCCAAGATCCCCGGGGGGGGAGAGAGACCCAGTACTTC.

This clonotype was observed a few times. This chain joins TRBV4-2 and TRBJ2-2, with D uncertain. The V end lost 4 bases, the J end lost 4 bases, and 10 bases lay between the germline ends. Germline loops: CDR1 LGHNA, CDR2 YNFKEQ. CDR3 size: 14 residues. The CDR3 sequence is CASSRPGPTGELFF. The CDR3 DNA reads TGTGCCAGCAGCCGCCCGGGTCCCACCGGGGAGCTGTTTTTT.

The J gene is TRBJ2-3, the V gene TRBV18, with D perhaps being TRBD1 or TRBD2 (5 bases each). Deletions cut 6 bases from V and 0 bases from J, with 13 bases between. The CDR3 covers 15 residues. The V gene's germline CDR1 is KGHSH and CDR2 LQKENI. As DNA, the CDR3 is TGTGCCAGCTCGCACCGGGGACCTAGCACAGATACGCAGTATTTT. Translating gives CASSHRGPSTDTQYF.

The table lists this clonotype with a few counts. The rearrangement uses TRBV29-1 and TRBJ2-1; the D is unclear. The germline CDR1 and CDR2 sequences are SQVTM and ANQGSEA. The CDR3 runs to 11 residues. With 5 bases removed from V and 8 bases from J, the gap between germline ends came to 10 bases. The CDR3 DNA is TGCAGCGTTCACGACGGCGATGAGCAGTTCTTC. This sequence encodes CSVHDGDEQFF.

This rearrangement joins TRBV4-2 to TRBJ2-2; 8 positions agree with TRBD2. The CDR3 sequence is 18 residues long. Germline values: CDR1 LGHNA, CDR2 YNFKEQ. V shed 1 base, J shed 5 bases, and the junction held 12 bases outside the gene matches. CDR3 amino acids: CASSQGNGRGGRTGELFF. The CDR3 nucleotides read TGTGCCAGCAGCCAAGGGAACGGACGGGGGGGCCGTACCGGGGAGCTGTTTTTT.

This clonotype was seen a few times. The chain combines TRBV2 with TRBJ2-2; 9 nucleotides match TRBD1. After removal of 9 bases from V and 7 bases from J, the junction contained 6 bases not matched to a gene. The V gene's germline CDR1 is SNHLY and CDR2 FYNNEI. This CDR3 is built from 13 residues. The chain's CDR3 is CARKDRGDGELFF. As DNA, the CDR3 is TGTGCCAGGAAGGACAGGGGCGACGGGGAGCTGTTTTTT.

This chain links TRBV12-3 or TRBV12-4 with TRBJ2-3; 7 positions agree with TRBD2. Trimming removed 6 bases from V and 4 bases from J; junction bases left unmatched: 7. The CDR3 has 14 amino acids. The CDR3 DNA is TGTGCCAGCAGCTCGGCAGGGAGGGCAGATACGCAGTATTTT. Translation: CASSSAGRADTQYF.

There are a few counts of this clonotype. The chain links TRBV5-5 to TRBJ2-5; TRBD2 aligns across 10 bases. Near its end, the DNA agrees better with TRBJ2-1, so the J call may be wrong. The germline gives CDR1 SGHKS, CDR2 YYEKEE (reference sequence). The CDR3 consists of 16 residues. The CDR3 reads CASSYRLAGRDHEQFF. For the CDR3, the DNA is TGTGCCAGCAGCTACAGACTAGCGGGCCGCGACCATGAGCAGTTCTTC.

The chain uses TRBV14 and TRBJ2-7; no reliable D call. The CDR3 length is 14 residues. CDR1 is SGHDN and CDR2 is FVKESK in the germline V gene. Trimming pared 1 base from V and 2 bases from J, leaving 9 bases between. CDR3 in DNA: TGTGCCAGCAGCCAAGGGGGTCAACCCTACGAGCAGTACTTC. Translated, it gives CASSQGGQPYEQYF.

The J gene is TRBJ2-6, the V gene TRBV6-1; TRBD1 agrees at 9 bases. This CDR3 comprises 18 residues. Unmatched junction bases numbered 4, after V lost 1 base and J lost 0 bases. CDR1 is MNHNS, CDR2 SASEGT, per germline. The CDR3 spells CASSEVTGGSSGANVLTF. CDR3 in DNA: TGTGCCAGCAGTGAAGTGACAGGGGGTAGCTCTGGGGCCAACGTCCTGACTTTC.

The CDR3 loop reads CASSLLGIQQNTEAFF. The CDR3 DNA sequence: TGCGCCAGCAGCTTGTTGGGAATCCAACAGAACACTGAAGCTTTCTTT. V gene TRBV5-1 combines with J gene TRBJ1-1; D remains ambiguous. CDR3 length: 16 residues. In germline, CDR1 is SGHRS, CDR2 YFSETQ. Trimming removed 1 base from V and 1 base from J, with 14 bases in between.

V and J are TRBV15 and TRBJ2-5, with a tentative D call TRBD1 (7 bases). Germline lookup yields CDR1 LNHNV and CDR2 YYDKDF (reference sequence). The CDR3 sequence is 15 residues long. Trimming removed 8 bases from V and 5 bases from J, with 21 bases in between. As DNA, the CDR3 is TGTGCCACCGGGGGGACGACAGGGATTAGGGAGACCCAGTACTTC. Translation gives CATGGTTGIRETQYF.

The chain uses TRBV5-1 and TRBJ2-2; D not resolved. The CDR3 totals 15 residues. Trimming left V 0 bases short and J 3 bases short, with 9 bases between. In germline, CDR1 is SGHRS, CDR2 YFSETQ. The CDR3 DNA follows: TGCGCCAGCAGCTTGGGGCTAAGAGACACCGGGGAGCTGTTTTTT. Amino acid sequence: CASSLGLRDTGELFF. Together with reference TRBV5-1 and TRBJ2-2, the CDR3 gives the full variable domain: KAGVTQTPRYLIKTRGQQVTLSCSPISGHRSVSWYQQTPGQGLQFLFEYFSETQRNKGNFPGRFSGRQFSNSRSEMNVSTLELGDSALYLCASSLGLRDTGELFFGEGSRLTVL.

The chain has TRBV15 and TRBJ2-7; 9 bases align to TRBD2. Germline CDR1 and CDR2: LNHNV and YYDKDF (reference sequence). The CDR3 spans 18 residues. The trim removed 0 bases at V and 0 bases at J, leaving 9 bases unmatched. The CDR3 loop is CATSRDTPSGTRSYEQYF. The CDR3 nucleotides read TGTGCCACCAGCAGAGATACCCCTAGCGGGACCCGCTCCTACGAGCAGTACTTC. Full variable domain (rest looked up from reference TRBV15 and TRBJ2-7): DAMVIQNPRYQVTQFGKPVTLSCSQTLNHNVMYWYQQKSSQAPKLLFHYYDKDFNNEADTPDNFQSRRPNTSFCFLDIRSPGLGDTAMYLCATSRDTPSGTRSYEQYFGPGTRLTVT.

This chain joins TRBV30 and TRBJ1-3; D unclear. The CDR3 is made up of 12 amino acids. CDR1 GTSNPN and CDR2 SVGIG come from the germline V gene (reference sequence). Between the trimmed V and J ends, which lost 4 bases and 4 bases, there was a span of 8 bases. The CDR3 sequence is CAWTGIGNTIYF. The CDR3 nucleotides are TGTGCCTGGACCGGGATAGGAAACACCATATATTTT.

The rearrangement links TRBV10-3 to TRBJ2-5, with TRBD2 matching over 7 bases. The CDR3 covers 13 residues. Germline V CDR1 and CDR2: ENHRY, SYGVKD. After removal of 8 bases from V and 4 bases from J, the junction contained 7 bases not matched to a gene. In nucleotides, the CDR3 is TGTGCCATCGGAACTAGCGAGGGAGAGACCCAGTACTTC. Protein: CAIGTSEGETQYF.

The chain links TRBV29-1 to TRBJ2-4; D gene unclear. V was pared by 4 bases and J by 0 bases, with 10 bases between. CDR1 SQVTM and CDR2 ANQGSEA come from the germline V gene. This CDR3 region has 14 residues. This CDR3 is CSVGAGSAKNIQYF. CDR3 sequence (DNA): TGCAGCGTTGGGGCAGGTTCAGCCAAAAACATTCAGTACTTC.

Comments on this clonotype: The junction departs from germline at one end; a sequencing error may be responsible. V gene TRBV6-5 combines with J gene TRBJ2-1; TRBD1 agrees at 8 bases. The CDR3 has 11 amino acids. Germline V gives CDR1 MNHEY, CDR2 SVGAGI. The CDR3 protein is CASINRGERYF. CDR3 coding DNA: TGTGCCAGCATAAACAGGGGGGAAAGGTACTTC.

V is TRBV12-3 or TRBV12-4 and J is TRBJ1-4, with D uncertain. The CDR3 sequence is 17 residues long. Trimming stripped 5 bases from V and 4 bases from J, with 20 bases between. CDR3 amino acids: CASSPGDVFEYNEKLFF. CDR3 bases: TGTGCCAGCAGTCCAGGAGACGTTTTCGAATATAATGAAAAACTGTTTTTT.